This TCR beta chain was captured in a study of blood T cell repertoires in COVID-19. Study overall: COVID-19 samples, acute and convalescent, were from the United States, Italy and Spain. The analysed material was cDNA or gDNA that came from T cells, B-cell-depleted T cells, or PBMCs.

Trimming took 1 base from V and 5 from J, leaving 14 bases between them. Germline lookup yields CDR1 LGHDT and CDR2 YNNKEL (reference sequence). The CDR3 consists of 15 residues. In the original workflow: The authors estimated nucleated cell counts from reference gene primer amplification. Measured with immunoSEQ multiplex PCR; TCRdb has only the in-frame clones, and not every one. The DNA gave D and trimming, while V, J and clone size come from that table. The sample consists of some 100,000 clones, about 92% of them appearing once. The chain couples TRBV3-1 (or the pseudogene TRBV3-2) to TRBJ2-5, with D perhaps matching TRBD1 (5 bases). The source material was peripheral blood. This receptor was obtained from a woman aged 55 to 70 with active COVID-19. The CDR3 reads CASSQGGVGRETQYF. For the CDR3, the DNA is TGTGCCAGCAGCCAAGGGGGCGTCGGTCGGGAGACCCAGTACTTC.